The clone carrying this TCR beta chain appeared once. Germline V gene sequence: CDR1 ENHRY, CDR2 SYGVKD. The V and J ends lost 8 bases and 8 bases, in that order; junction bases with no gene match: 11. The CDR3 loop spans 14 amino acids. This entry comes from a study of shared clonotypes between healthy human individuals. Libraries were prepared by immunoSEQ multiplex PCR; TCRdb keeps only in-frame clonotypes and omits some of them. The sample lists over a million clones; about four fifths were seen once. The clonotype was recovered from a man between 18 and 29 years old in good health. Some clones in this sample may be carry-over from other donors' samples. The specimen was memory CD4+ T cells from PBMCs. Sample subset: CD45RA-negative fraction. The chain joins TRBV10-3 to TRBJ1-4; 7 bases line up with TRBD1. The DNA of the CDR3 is TGTGCCATCCGTCCGGGACAGATAGGGGAAAAACTGTTTTTT. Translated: CAIRPGQIGEKLFF.